The sequence of this T cell receptor (beta chain) was determined in a study of blood T cells in healthy people across ages. A second 7 to 11 cycle PCR used barcoded and J-beta primers. TCRdb analysed the 5' RACE reads with MiXCR anew, one entry per CDR3 protein. The repertoire has some 1.8 million distinct CDR3 sequences, more than 35% of them found once; the top ten carry 20% to 25%. V lost 5 bases and J lost 4; bases outside the gene matches: 1. Germline lookup yields CDR1 DFQATT and CDR2 SNEGSKA (reference sequence). CDR3 length: 11 residues. This TCR derives from a human donor in good health. The rearrangement links TRBV20-1 to TRBJ1-2; 7 bases are shared with TRBD1. The sequenced material came from blood. CDR3 loop: CSAGQVYGYTF. The CDR3, as DNA: TGCAGTGCTGGACAGGTCTATGGCTACACCTTC.